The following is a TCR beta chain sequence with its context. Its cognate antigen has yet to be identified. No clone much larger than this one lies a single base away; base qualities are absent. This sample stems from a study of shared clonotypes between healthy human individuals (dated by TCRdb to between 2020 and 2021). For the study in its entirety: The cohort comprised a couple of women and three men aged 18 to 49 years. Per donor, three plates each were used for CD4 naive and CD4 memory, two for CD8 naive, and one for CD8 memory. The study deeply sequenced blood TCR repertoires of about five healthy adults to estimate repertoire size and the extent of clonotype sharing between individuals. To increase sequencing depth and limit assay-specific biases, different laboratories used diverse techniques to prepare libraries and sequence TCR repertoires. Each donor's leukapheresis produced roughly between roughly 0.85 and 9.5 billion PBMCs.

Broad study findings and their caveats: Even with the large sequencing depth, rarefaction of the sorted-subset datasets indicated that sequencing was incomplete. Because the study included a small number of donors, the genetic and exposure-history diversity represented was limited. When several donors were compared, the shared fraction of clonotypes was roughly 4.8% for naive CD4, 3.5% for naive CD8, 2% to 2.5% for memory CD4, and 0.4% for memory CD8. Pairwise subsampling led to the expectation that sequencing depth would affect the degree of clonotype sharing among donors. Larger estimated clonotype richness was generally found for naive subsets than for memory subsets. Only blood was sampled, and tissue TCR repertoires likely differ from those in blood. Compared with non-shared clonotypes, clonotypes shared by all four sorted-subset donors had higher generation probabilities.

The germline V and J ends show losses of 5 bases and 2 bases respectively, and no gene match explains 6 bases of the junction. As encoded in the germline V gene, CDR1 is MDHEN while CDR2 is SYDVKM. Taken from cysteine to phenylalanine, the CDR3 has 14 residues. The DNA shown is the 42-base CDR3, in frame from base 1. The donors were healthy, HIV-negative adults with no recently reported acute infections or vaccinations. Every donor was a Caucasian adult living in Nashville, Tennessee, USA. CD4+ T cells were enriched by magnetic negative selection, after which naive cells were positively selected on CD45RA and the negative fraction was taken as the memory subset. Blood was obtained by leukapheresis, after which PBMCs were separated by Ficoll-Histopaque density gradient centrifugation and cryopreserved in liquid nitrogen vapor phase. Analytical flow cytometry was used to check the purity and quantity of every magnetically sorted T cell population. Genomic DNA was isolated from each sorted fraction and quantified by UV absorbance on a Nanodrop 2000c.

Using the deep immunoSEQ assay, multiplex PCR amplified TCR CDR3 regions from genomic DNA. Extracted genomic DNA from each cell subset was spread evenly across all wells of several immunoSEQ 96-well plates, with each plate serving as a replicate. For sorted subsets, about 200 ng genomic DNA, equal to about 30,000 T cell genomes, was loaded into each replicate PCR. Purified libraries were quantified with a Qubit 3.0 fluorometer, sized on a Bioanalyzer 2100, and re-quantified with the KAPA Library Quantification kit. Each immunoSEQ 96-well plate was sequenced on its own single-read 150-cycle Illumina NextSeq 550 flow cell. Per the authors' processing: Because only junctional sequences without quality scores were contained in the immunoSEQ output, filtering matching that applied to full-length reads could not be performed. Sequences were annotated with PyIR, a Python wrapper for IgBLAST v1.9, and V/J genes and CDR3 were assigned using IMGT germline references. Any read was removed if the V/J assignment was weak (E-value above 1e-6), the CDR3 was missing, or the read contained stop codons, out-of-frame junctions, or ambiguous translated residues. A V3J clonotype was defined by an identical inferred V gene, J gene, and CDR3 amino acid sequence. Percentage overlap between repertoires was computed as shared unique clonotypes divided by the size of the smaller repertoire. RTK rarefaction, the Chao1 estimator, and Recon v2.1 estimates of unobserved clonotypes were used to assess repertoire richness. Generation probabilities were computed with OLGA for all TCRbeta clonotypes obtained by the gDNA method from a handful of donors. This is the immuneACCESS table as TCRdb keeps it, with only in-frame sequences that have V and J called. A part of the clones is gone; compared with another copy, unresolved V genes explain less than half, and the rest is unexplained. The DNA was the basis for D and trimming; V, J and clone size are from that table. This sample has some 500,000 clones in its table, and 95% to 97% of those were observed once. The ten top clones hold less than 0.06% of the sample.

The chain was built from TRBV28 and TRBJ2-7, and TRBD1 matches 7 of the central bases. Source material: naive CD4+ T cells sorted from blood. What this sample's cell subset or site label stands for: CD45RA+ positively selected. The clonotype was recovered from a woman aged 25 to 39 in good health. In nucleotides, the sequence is TGTGCCAGCAGTCGTCCCGACAGGGCCTACGAGCAGTACTTC. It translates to CASSRPDRAYEQYF. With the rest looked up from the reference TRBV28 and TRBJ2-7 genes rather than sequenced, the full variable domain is DVKVTQSSRYLVKRTGEKVFLECVQDMDHENMFWYRQDPGLGLRLIYFSYDVKMKEKGDIPEGYSVSREKKERFSLILESASTNQTSMYLCASSRPDRAYEQYFGPGTRLTVT.